Shown below are 17 T cell receptor beta chains from a single sample sequenced in a study of blood T cell repertoires in COVID-19. The data were produced by immunoSEQ multiplex PCR, yet TCRdb's version contains in-frame clones alone and is incomplete. The table shows about 230,000 clones, with roughly 80% occurring only once. The sample comprised peripheral blood. The receptors were gathered from a woman in her 70s with active or convalescent COVID-19.

This clone showed up just a few times. The rearrangement joins TRBV14 to TRBJ1-1, with D unresolved. V lost 8 bases, J lost 1 base, and 11 bases lay in between. This CDR3 is 13 amino acids long. Germline CDR1 is SGHDN and CDR2 is FVKESK. CDR3 sequence (DNA): TGTGCCAGCCCCCCCGGAGGGAACACTGAAGCTTTCTTT. Amino acids: CASPPGGNTEAFF.

The genes are TRBV19 and TRBJ1-1; 9 bases match TRBD1. Germline V gene data show CDR1 as LNHDA and CDR2 as SQIVND (reference sequence). The CDR3 extends over 14 amino acids. V trimming: 6 bases; J trimming: 6 bases; junction bases outside the gene matches: 8. CDR3: CASSRDRGKAEAFF. In nucleotides, the CDR3 is TGTGCCAGTAGCCGTGACAGGGGGAAGGCTGAAGCTTTCTTT. Full variable domain (rest looked up from reference TRBV19 and TRBJ1-1): DGGITQSPKYLFRKEGQNVTLSCEQNLNHDAMYWYRQDPGQGLRLIYYSQIVNDFQKGDIAEGYSVSREKKESFPLTVTSAQKNPTAFYLCASSRDRGKAEAFFGQGTRLTVV.

This chain links TRBV4-1 with TRBJ1-2, with a tentative D call TRBD1 (5 bases). V gave up 5 bases and J gave up 7 bases, with 17 bases separating them. CDR3 length: 14 residues. Per the germline V gene, CDR1 is MGHRA and CDR2 is YSYEKL. The CDR3 DNA follows: TGCGCCAGCAGCTTAGGGGCGGATTGGAGTGGCTACACCTTC. Encoded protein: CASSLGADWSGYTF.

The V call is TRBV7-2, the J call TRBJ2-5; D is possibly TRBD1 (5 bases). CDR1 SGHTA and CDR2 FQGNSA come from the germline V gene. The CDR3 has 13 amino acids. V was cut by 5 bases and J by 1 base, with 8 bases left in between. CDR3 DNA sequence: TGTGCCAGCAGCATGGGGCCCCAAGAGACCCAGTACTTC. As protein: CASSMGPQETQYF.

This chain links TRBV2 with TRBJ1-2; unclear D gene. V lost 5 bases and J 8 bases, leaving 21 bases between the germline ends. The CDR3 contains 15 residues. CDR1 and CDR2 (germline): SNHLY, FYNNEI. The CDR3 spells CASSPRRDLWEGYTF. The CDR3 DNA reads TGTGCCAGCAGTCCTCGGCGGGATCTATGGGAGGGCTACACCTTC.

This sequence joins TRBV18 and TRBJ2-1, with 12 bases fitting TRBD2. This CDR3 has 17 residues. After removal of 3 bases from V and 9 bases from J, the junction contained 12 bases not matched to a gene. Germline values: CDR1 KGHSH, CDR2 LQKENI. CDR3 in amino acids: CASSPRGASGGGTEQFF. The CDR3 DNA is TGTGCCAGCTCACCCCGGGGAGCTAGCGGGGGGGGCACTGAGCAGTTCTTC. Together with reference TRBV18 and TRBJ2-1, the CDR3 gives the full variable domain: NAGVMQNPRHLVRRRGQEARLRCSPMKGHSHVYWYRQLPEEGLKFMVYLQKENIIDESGMPKERFSAEFPKEGPSILRIQQVVRGDSAAYFCASSPRGASGGGTEQFFGPGTRLTVL.

This clone was seen a few times. This chain connects TRBV7-8 to TRBJ1-1; the match to TRBD1 covers 7 bases. The V gene end was trimmed by 5 bases and the J gene end by 1 base; junction bases not matched to a gene: 10. Germline V CDR1 and CDR2: SGHVS, FQNEAQ. The CDR3 is 16 residues long. The CDR3 DNA sequence: TGTGCCAGCAGCCTTTCGACAGGGCAGACGAACACTGAAGCTTTCTTT. Translated, it gives CASSLSTGQTNTEAFF.

The J gene is TRBJ2-7, the V gene TRBV6-5; D is possibly TRBD2 (6 bases). This CDR3 contains 16 residues. The V gene's germline CDR1 is MNHEY and CDR2 SVGAGI. V was clipped by 0 bases and J by 0 bases, with 12 bases between them. Here the CDR3 reads CASSYSSLSGSYEQYF. The CDR3 DNA reads TGTGCCAGCAGTTACTCGAGTCTTAGCGGCTCCTACGAGCAGTACTTC.

CDR3 bases: TGTGCCAGCAGTTCCGGGACAGGTGGTTCACCCCTCCACTTT. Its translation: CASSSGTGGSPLHF. The chain joins TRBV28 to TRBJ1-6, with 8 bases identical to TRBD1. Germline CDR1 is MDHEN and CDR2 is SYDVKM. This CDR3 region has 14 residues. J was trimmed by 9 bases and V by 4 bases; bases with no gene match: 5.

The sample holds many counts of this clone. The chain joins TRBV28 to TRBJ1-1, with 8 bases aligning to TRBD1. The V and J ends lost 5 bases and 5 bases, in that order; junction bases with no gene match: 7. CDR3 length: 14 residues. CDR1 and CDR2 (germline): MDHEN, SYDVKM. The CDR3 loop is CASSMQGALTEAFF. The CDR3 bases are TGTGCCAGCAGTATGCAGGGGGCGCTTACTGAAGCTTTCTTT.

The rearrangement joins TRBV7-9 to TRBJ2-7; no definite D call. The CDR3 is 13 amino acids. Trimming removed 1 base from V and 1 base from J, with 5 bases in between. CDR1 is SEHNR and CDR2 is FQNEAQ in the germline V gene (reference sequence). The CDR3: CASSLDISYEQYF. In DNA, the CDR3 is TGTGCCAGCAGCTTAGACATTTCCTACGAGCAGTACTTC. The variable domain in full, completed from reference TRBV7-9 and TRBJ2-7, reads DTGVSQNPRHKITKRGQNVTFRCDPISEHNRLYWYRQTLGQGPEFLTYFQNEAQLEKSRLLSDRFSAERPKGSFSTLEIQRTEQGDSAMYLCASSLDISYEQYFGPGTRLTVT.

This sequence joins TRBV5-4 and TRBJ2-1, with 9 bases that match TRBD1. Germline lookup yields CDR1 SGHNT and CDR2 YYREEE (reference sequence). The CDR3 has 16 amino acids. V shed 0 bases, J shed 4 bases, and the junction held 5 bases outside the gene matches. In nucleotides, the CDR3 is TGTGCCAGCAGCTTGGGATCCGGGACAGGGTACAATGAGCAGTTCTTC. It translates to CASSLGSGTGYNEQFF.

The V call is TRBV7-7, the J call TRBJ2-2; no clear D. The CDR3 has 12 amino acids. Per the germline V gene, CDR1 is SSHAT and CDR2 is FNYEAQ (reference sequence). CDR3 sequence: CASSRSTGELFF. The CDR3, as DNA: TGTGCTAGCTCGAGGTCTACGGGGGAGCTGTTTTTT.

The table lists this clone with a few counts. This chain joins TRBV19 and TRBJ1-5; D gene ambiguous. Trimming shortened V by 4 bases and J by 0 bases, and 10 bases separated the two germline ends. The germline V gene encodes CDR1 LNHDA and CDR2 SQIVND (reference sequence). This CDR3 is 15 amino acids long. The CDR3 here is CASSTTGYSNQPQHF. The CDR3 DNA sequence: TGTGCCAGTAGTACCACGGGGTATAGCAATCAGCCCCAGCATTTT.

This rearrangement joins TRBV7-9 to TRBJ1-5; D possibly corresponds to TRBD1 (6 bases). In germline, CDR1 is SEHNR, CDR2 FQNEAQ (reference sequence). The CDR3 is made up of 15 amino acids. Trimming took off 0 bases at V and 4 bases at J, with 10 bases between the two ends. The CDR3 DNA reads TGTGCCAGCAGCTTAGCGCAGAGGGGGAATCAGCCCCAGCATTTT. Protein product: CASSLAQRGNQPQHF.

The chain is built from TRBV29-1 and TRBJ2-5; TRBD1 aligns across 9 bases. Trimming took 6 bases from V and 2 from J; bases not matched to a gene: 7. The germline CDR1 and CDR2 sequences are SQVTM and ANQGSEA. The CDR3 is 14 amino acids. CDR3 nucleotide sequence: TGCAGCGTGGGGACAGGGAGCGGACAAGAGACCCAGTACTTC. Protein: CSVGTGSGQETQYF.

The V call is TRBV19, the J call TRBJ2-1; 7 positions agree with TRBD1. V was clipped by 3 bases and J by 6 bases; unmatched bases: 8. CDR1 is LNHDA, CDR2 SQIVND, per germline (reference sequence). The CDR3 runs to 15 residues. The CDR3 nucleotides read TGTGCCAGTAGTATCCGGGACAGCTATCTCAATGAGCAGTTCTTC. Amino acid sequence: CASSIRDSYLNEQFF.